The 30 T cell receptor beta chains below all came from one sample that was sequenced in a study of post-analysis software for immune sequencing data. Regarding the study as a whole: Compared with controls, patients had more of five TRBV segments, including TRBV5-6, TRBV5-1 and TRBV20-1.

The TCR beta cDNA libraries carried unique molecular identifiers. TCRdb used MiXCR to reprocess the PCR reads, holding one entry per CDR3 protein. This sample has about 570,000 distinct CDR3 sequences, with roughly 34% found just once. These receptors' antigens are unknown. Material for sequencing was blood. All receptors derive from a girl between 2 and 17 years old with multiple sclerosis.

The chain combines TRBV20-1 with TRBJ2-5, with TRBD1 as a possible D gene (5 bases). Deletions cut 2 bases from V and 11 bases from J, with 12 bases between. Per the germline V gene, CDR1 is DFQATT and CDR2 is SNEGSKA (reference sequence). The CDR3 runs to 11 residues. The CDR3 here is CSARRGFEQYF. DNA for the CDR3: TGCAGTGCTAGAAGGGGCTTTGAGCAGTACTTC.

The chain is built from TRBV20-1 and TRBJ1-5; no clear D gene. CDR3 length: 16 residues. Germline lookup yields CDR1 DFQATT and CDR2 SNEGSKA (reference sequence). V gave up 0 bases and J gave up 11 bases, with 23 bases separating them. The CDR3 nucleotides read TGCAGTGCTAGAGACGGGATCGGCTTCTCTACACCGGCCCAGCATTTT. It encodes CSARDGIGFSTPAQHF.

A single count supports this clonotype. At one end the junction does not follow the germline gene, possibly because of a read error. V and J are TRBV5-6 and TRBJ1-1; unclear D gene. This CDR3 region has 15 residues. Germline CDR1 SGHDT, CDR2 YYEEEE. CDR3 in DNA: TGTGCCAGCAGCCCCACTACGTTGTTGAACACTGCAGCTTTCTTT. Its translation: CASSPTTLLNTAAFF. Supplemented by reference TRBV5-6 and TRBJ1-1, the full variable domain reads DAGVTQSPTHLIKTRGQQVTLRCSPKSGHDTVSWYQQALGQGPQFIFQYYEEEERQRGNFPDRFSGHQFPNYSSELNVNALLLGDSALYLCASSPTTLLNTAAFFGQGTRLTVV.

J is TRBJ2-1 and V is TRBV5-1, with D possibly TRBD2 on 6 matching bases. The CDR3 has 14 amino acids. Germline CDR1 reads SGHRS; CDR2 reads YFSETQ. V gave up 4 bases and J gave up 11 bases, with 19 bases separating them. CDR3 sequence (DNA): TGCGCCAGCAGCGACGCTGGGGGGACCCAAAAGCAGTTCTTC. Translating it yields CASSDAGGTQKQFF.

CDR3 DNA: TGTGCCAGCAGTTTGACAGGGGTGAGCAATTCACCCCTCCACTTT. Its translation is CASSLTGVSNSPLHF. J is TRBJ1-6 and V is TRBV27; 8 positions agree with TRBD1. Germline V CDR1 and CDR2: MNHEY, SMNVEV (reference sequence). With V trimmed by 3 bases and J by 7 bases, 5 bases remained unmatched. The CDR3 runs 15 residues.

A few counts support this clonotype. The chain employs TRBV7-3 and TRBJ2-2, with D maybe TRBD1 (5 bases). The V and J ends lost 1 base and 5 bases respectively, with 14 bases between them. Germline CDR1 SGHTA, CDR2 FQGTGA. This CDR3 spans 16 amino acids. The CDR3: CASSLNPGMETGELFF. The CDR3 DNA sequence: TGTGCCAGCAGCTTAAATCCAGGGATGGAGACCGGGGAGCTGTTTTTT.

V gene TRBV5-1 combines with J gene TRBJ2-5; 11 nucleotides match TRBD2. Germline-derived CDR1 and CDR2 are SGHRS and YFSETQ. V was clipped by 3 bases and J by 5 bases; unmatched bases: 3. The CDR3 is 14 residues long. The CDR3 is CASSSTSGKETQYF. In DNA form, the CDR3 reads TGCGCCAGCAGCTCGACTAGCGGGAAGGAGACCCAGTACTTC.

This chain connects TRBV27 to TRBJ1-5; D unresolved. Trimming cost V 3 bases and J 1 base, with 10 bases left between them. Germline assignment: CDR1 MNHEY and CDR2 SMNVEV (reference sequence). The CDR3 contains 15 residues. CDR3 loop: CASSFGLWSNQPQHF. The CDR3, as DNA: TGTGCCAGCAGTTTTGGGCTTTGGAGCAATCAGCCCCAGCATTTT.

This rearrangement joins TRBV29-1 to TRBJ1-2; tentative D call: TRBD1 (5 bases). The CDR3 is 12 amino acids. The germline CDR1 and CDR2 sequences are SQVTM and ANQGSEA. V was shortened by 7 bases and J by 3 bases, with 12 bases between the two germline ends. CDR3 protein: CSALGGDYGYTF. CDR3 bases: TGCAGCGCCCTCGGGGGGGACTATGGCTACACCTTC.

This clonotype has only a few counts. The chain is built from TRBV5-1 and TRBJ1-2; no clear D gene. V was shortened by 4 bases and J by 5 bases, with 12 bases between the two germline ends. Germline CDR1 and CDR2: SGHRS and YFSETQ. The CDR3 totals 13 residues. The CDR3 protein is CASSHAAGYGYTF. CDR3 nucleotide sequence: TGCGCCAGCAGCCACGCCGCGGGGTATGGCTACACCTTC.

This rearrangement joins TRBV12-3 or TRBV12-4 to TRBJ2-4; 7 bases agree with TRBD1. The CDR3 consists of 16 residues. Germline trimming cut 3 bases from V and 0 bases from J; bases unmatched to any gene: 5. CDR3 in amino acids: CASSFATGLAKNIQYF. In DNA form, the CDR3 reads TGTGCCAGCAGTTTTGCGACAGGGCTAGCCAAAAACATTCAGTACTTC.

The chain carries TRBV24-1 and TRBJ1-5; 10 bases map to TRBD1. The CDR3 length is 15 residues. With 4 bases clipped from V and 9 bases from J, the junction kept 8 bases outside the gene matches. Per germline, CDR1 KGHDR and CDR2 SFDVKD. CDR3 DNA: TGTGCCACCAGTGACAGACAGGGGGCCGGGTCGCCCCAGCATTTT. This translates into CATSDRQGAGSPQHF.

This chain links TRBV20-1 with TRBJ2-1; tentatively, D is TRBD2 (6 bases). The CDR3 spans 16 residues. V was clipped by 6 bases and J by 0 bases, with 18 bases between them. CDR1 is DFQATT, CDR2 SNEGSKA, per germline (reference sequence). Here the CDR3 reads CSALTAGWSSYNEQFF. In nucleotides, the CDR3 is TGCAGTGCCCTAACAGCGGGTTGGAGCTCCTACAATGAGCAGTTCTTC.

The chain joins TRBV6-5 to TRBJ1-1; D is ambiguous. The CDR3 loop spans 15 amino acids. Germline V CDR1 and CDR2: MNHEY, SVGAGI. Trimming took off 6 bases at V and 4 bases at J, with 18 bases between the two ends. The CDR3 loop is CASRYGPRAATEAFF. As DNA, the CDR3 is TGTGCCAGCAGATACGGACCCCGGGCAGCCACTGAAGCTTTCTTT.

In its sample, this clonotype was seen a few times. V and J are TRBV10-1 and TRBJ2-3; D not certain. Trimming took off 2 bases at V and 2 bases at J, with 5 bases between the two ends. Germline V gene sequence: CDR1 WNHNN, CDR2 SYGVQD (reference sequence). The CDR3 spans 13 residues. CDR3 loop: CASSEDNTDTQYF. In nucleotides, the CDR3 is TGCGCCAGCAGTGAGGACAACACAGATACGCAGTATTTT.

This chain uses TRBV11-3 with TRBJ2-2, with D hard to call. CDR3 length: 11 residues. Germline V gene sequence: CDR1 SGHNT, CDR2 YENEEA. Trimming shortened V by 6 bases and J by 7 bases, and 6 bases separated the two germline ends. The CDR3, as DNA: TGTGCCAGCAGGGGCTACGGGGAGCTGTTTTTT. Its protein is CASRGYGELFF. The entire variable domain, with the rest obtained from reference TRBV11-3 and TRBJ2-2, is as follows: EAGVVQSPRYKIIEKKQPVAFWCNPISGHNTLYWYLQNLGQGPELLIRYENEEAVDDSQLPKDRFSAERLKGVDSTLKIQPAELGDSAVYLCASRGYGELFFGEGSRLTVL.

Here the CDR3 DNA reads TGTGCCAGCAGCCAAGTGGCAGGGGGCGAGTCCTCACCCCTCCACTTT. This gives the protein CASSQVAGGESSPLHF. The gene calls are TRBV4-2 and TRBJ1-6, with 8 bases that match TRBD1. The V gene end was trimmed by 1 base and the J gene end by 10 bases; junction bases not matched to a gene: 9. The CDR3 covers 16 residues. The germline gives CDR1 LGHNA, CDR2 YNFKEQ.

This clonotype was detected only a few times. The V gene is TRBV24-1, the J gene TRBJ2-1; TRBD2 matches at 8 bases. Germline V gene data show CDR1 as KGHDR and CDR2 as SFDVKD. The CDR3 is 15 amino acids. J gave up 4 bases and V 6 bases, and 7 bases lay outside the gene matches. The CDR3 bases are TGTGCCACCAGTAAGCGACTAGCGAAGTACAATGAGCAGTTCTTC. Translation: CATSKRLAKYNEQFF.

This clonotype was seen more than once but under ten times. This chain connects TRBV27 to TRBJ2-3; TRBD1 matches 8 bases. The germline V gene has CDR1 MNHEY and CDR2 SMNVEV (reference sequence). Losses at the gene ends were 5 bases for V and 5 bases for J; bases not matched to a gene: 9. The CDR3 loop spans 15 amino acids. The chain's CDR3 is CASSPRGRGGDTQYF. The CDR3 DNA reads as TGTGCCAGCAGTCCCAGGGGGCGCGGTGGAGATACGCAGTATTTT.

The rearrangement joins TRBV24-1 to TRBJ2-1; TRBD1 matches at 7 bases. The J segment lost 8 bases and the V segment lost 3 bases, leaving 9 bases of the junction unmatched. This CDR3 has 15 amino acids. The V gene's germline CDR1 is KGHDR and CDR2 SFDVKD. CDR3: CATSDPGTVGDEQFF. In nucleotides, the CDR3 is TGTGCCACCAGTGATCCCGGGACAGTGGGGGATGAGCAGTTCTTC.

This clonotype was detected only a few times. The chain recombines TRBV12-3 or TRBV12-4 with TRBJ1-5, with D possibly being TRBD1 (5 bases). This CDR3 is built from 13 residues. Trimming stripped 3 bases from V and 5 bases from J, with 8 bases between. The chain's CDR3 is CASSLSGHQPQHF. The CDR3 DNA reads as TGTGCCAGCAGTTTGTCGGGGCATCAGCCCCAGCATTTT.

A remark on this clonotype: At one end, the junction sequence differs from germline, possibly due to a read error. This rearrangement joins TRBV9 to TRBJ1-2; D possibly corresponds to TRBD1 (6 bases). Germline-derived CDR1 and CDR2 are SGDLS and YYNGEE. The CDR3 has 15 residues. The CDR3 loop is CASSQGTRANYGHTF. The CDR3 DNA sequence: TGTGCCAGCAGCCAAGGGACAAGGGCGAACTATGGCCACACCTTC.

This clonotype occurred a few times. The V gene is TRBV7-9, the J gene TRBJ1-2, with TRBD1 matching over 9 bases. CDR1 and CDR2 from the germline V gene are SEHNR and FQNEAQ (reference sequence). The CDR3 is made up of 15 amino acids. V lost 5 bases to trimming and J lost 8 bases; unmatched junction nucleotides: 12. The CDR3: CASSEGGQGMMGYTF. The CDR3 DNA reads TGTGCCAGCAGCGAAGGGGGACAGGGCATGATGGGCTACACCTTC.

This clonotype was detected only a few times. This chain joins TRBV7-9 and TRBJ2-3; D gene unclear. Per germline, CDR1 SEHNR and CDR2 FQNEAQ (reference sequence). CDR3 length: 14 residues. V shed 5 bases and J shed 2 bases, with 11 bases lying between them. The CDR3 DNA reads as TGTGCCAGCAGCGTGATTACGGTCACAGATACGCAGTATTTT. Encoded protein: CASSVITVTDTQYF.

Of note for this clonotype: A single base separates this from a much larger clone, so it may be a read error. The chain carries TRBV2 and TRBJ2-1; TRBD2 aligns across 7 bases. The CDR3 length is 16 residues. The germline gives CDR1 SNHLY, CDR2 FYNNEI. CDR3 residues: CASSEKSGDSCNEQFF. The CDR3 DNA reads TGTGCCAGCAGTGAAAAAAGCGGGGACTCCTGCAATGAGCAGTTCTTC.

As to this clonotype: This may be a read error, as it is one base from a much larger clone. The chain joins TRBV29-1 to TRBJ2-5; a weak D match, TRBD2 (6 bases). The CDR3 extends over 14 amino acids. Germline V gene lookup returns CDR1 SQVTM and CDR2 ANQGSEA. V shed 6 bases and J shed 11 bases, with 25 bases lying between them. CDR3: CSVLGRGNYNEQYF. The CDR3 DNA sequence: TGCAGCGTACTTGGACGGGGGAACTACAATGAGCAGTACTTC.

V is TRBV20-1 and J is TRBJ2-7, with D tentatively TRBD1 or TRBD2 (5 bases each). V was pared by 3 bases and J by 12 bases, with 18 bases between. Germline CDR1 reads DFQATT; CDR2 reads SNEGSKA (reference sequence). This CDR3 contains 12 residues. The CDR3 coding sequence is TGCAGTGCTAGTCTTGGGACCCTAAGGTCGTACTTC. Protein sequence: CSASLGTLRSYF.

The rearrangement links TRBV20-1 to TRBJ2-1; TRBD2 aligns across 12 bases. CDR1 is DFQATT and CDR2 is SNEGSKA in the germline V gene (reference sequence). The CDR3 length is 15 residues. J gave up 9 bases and V 5 bases, and 11 bases lay outside the gene matches. In DNA, the CDR3 is TGCAGTGCTTCACGACTAGCGGGGGATTTAGGTGAGCAGTTCTTC. This gives the protein CSASRLAGDLGEQFF.

Only a few counts were recorded for this clonotype. The DNA for the CDR3 is TGCAGCGTTGAAGAAGTCAAGGGAGACACTGAAGCTTTCTTT. Residues: CSVEEVKGDTEAFF. The chain links TRBV29-1 to TRBJ1-1, with D hard to call. The CDR3 sequence is 14 residues long. Germline V gene lookup returns CDR1 SQVTM and CDR2 ANQGSEA. The V and J ends lost 0 bases and 3 bases respectively, with 11 bases between them.

CDR3 nucleotide sequence: TGCGCCAGCAGCTTGGTGAGCGACGTAGAGACCCAGTACTTC. Its translation: CASSLVSDVETQYF. The chain has TRBV5-1 and TRBJ2-5; D is undetermined. Trimming pared 0 bases from V and 4 bases from J, leaving 10 bases between. CDR3 length equals 14 residues. CDR1 is SGHRS, CDR2 YFSETQ, per germline.